This T cell receptor (beta chain) was obtained from a study of cytomegalovirus exposure and HLA in healthy donors. Across the study: It was reported in a later analysis that the 120 or so validation repertoires used the same platform as the approximately 620 first-cohort repertoires.

The CDR3 is 14 amino acids. Trimming took 5 bases from V and 2 from J; bases not matched to a gene: 4. Germline V CDR1 and CDR2: LNHDA, SQIVND (reference sequence). Profiling relied on immunoSEQ multiplex PCR, and the TCRdb table lists in-frame clones only, not all of them. In the table there are 150,000 to 180,000 clones, approximately 86% of which are singletons. The sample consisted of PBMCs. This receptor was obtained from a man between 18 and 29 years old in good health and CMV-seropositive. This rearrangement joins TRBV19 to TRBJ2-7, with 9 bases fitting TRBD1. CDR3: CASSPRQGAYEQYF. CDR3 nucleotides: TGTGCCAGTAGTCCGAGACAGGGGGCCTACGAGCAGTACTTC.